Each of the 28 T cell receptor beta chains below was sequenced from the same sample in a study of cytomegalovirus exposure and HLA in healthy donors. Amplification used 60 Vbeta primers and 13 Jbeta primers. Clones were sequenced by immunoSEQ multiplex PCR, and TCRdb holds only the in-frame ones, with some missing. The repertoire consists of a few hundred thousand clones, with 60% to 85% occurring once and the leading ten covering around 16%. The sequencing input was PBMCs. Every receptor here comes from a middle-aged man in good health and CMV-seronegative.

This clone was counted at least ten times. This chain connects TRBV11-2 to TRBJ2-3, with D perhaps TRBD2 (6 bases). Germline lookup yields CDR1 SGHAT and CDR2 FQNNGV. The CDR3 totals 13 residues. V lost 3 bases and J lost 7, with 11 bases in between. Here the CDR3 reads CASSLDAGNTQYF. In nucleotides, the CDR3 is TGTGCCAGCAGCTTGGATGCGGGAAATACGCAGTATTTT.

The chain employs TRBV29-1 and TRBJ1-1; possibly TRBD1 for D (5 bases). The CDR3 contains 13 residues. Per germline, CDR1 SQVTM and CDR2 ANQGSEA. The V and J ends lost 5 bases and 5 bases respectively, with 15 bases between them. In DNA form, the CDR3 reads TGCAGCGTTAGGGACGGGGGAACGACTGAAGCTTTCTTT. Its protein is CSVRDGGTTEAFF.

The chain uses TRBV5-4 and TRBJ2-2, with a weak D call TRBD2 (6 bases). V was clipped by 0 bases and J by 1 base, with 16 bases between them. The CDR3 loop spans 18 amino acids. CDR1 is SGHNT, CDR2 YYREEE, per germline (reference sequence). The CDR3: CASSLAQTGTLNTGELFF. The CDR3 nucleotides are TGTGCCAGCAGCTTGGCACAAACCGGGACTTTGAACACCGGGGAGCTGTTTTTT.

The rearrangement joins TRBV2 to TRBJ2-5; 9 bases match TRBD2. The J call is in doubt because the DNA end fits TRBJ2-7 better. This CDR3 comprises 14 residues. Germline V gives CDR1 SNHLY, CDR2 FYNNEI. The CDR3 DNA follows: TGTGCCAGCAGCGCTAGCGGGGAATCCTACGAGCAGTACTTC. Encoded protein: CASSASGESYEQYF.

This chain uses TRBV7-8 with TRBJ2-1, with D maybe TRBD2 (5 bases). Germline values: CDR1 SGHVS, CDR2 FQNEAQ. This CDR3 is 16 amino acids long. The germline V and J ends were trimmed by 5 bases and 0 bases, with 14 bases remaining between them. CDR3 DNA: TGTGCCAGCAGCATTTTAGAAGGGAGCTCCTACAATGAGCAGTTCTTC. It is translated as CASSILEGSSYNEQFF.

The gene calls are TRBV5-8 and TRBJ2-5; D unresolved. The CDR3 contains 14 residues. Trimming shortened V by 4 bases and J by 2 bases, and 12 bases separated the two germline ends. The germline V gene has CDR1 SGHTS and CDR2 YDEGEE. DNA for the CDR3: TGTGCCAGCAGCCCTCGGTCCCTACAAGAGACCCAGTACTTC. This gives the protein CASSPRSLQETQYF. Full variable domain (rest looked up from reference TRBV5-8 and TRBJ2-5): EAGVTQSPTHLIKTRGQQATLRCSPISGHTSVYWYQQALGLGLQFLLWYDEGEERNRGNFPPRFSGRQFPNYSSELNVNALELEDSALYLCASSPRSLQETQYFGPGTRLLVL.

The chain has TRBV5-1 and TRBJ2-5; TRBD2 matches 7 bases. V gave up 0 bases and J gave up 2 bases; unmatched junction bases: 4. The CDR3 runs to 15 residues. CDR1 and CDR2 (germline): SGHRS, YFSETQ. CDR3 DNA sequence: TGCGCCAGCAGCTTGGGGGTGGGGGGGCAAGAGACCCAGTACTTC. It specifies CASSLGVGGQETQYF.

CDR3 protein: CASSSGGGRGYTF. DNA of the CDR3: TGCGCCAGCAGCTCCGGGGGGGGCCGGGGCTACACCTTC. V and J are TRBV5-1 and TRBJ1-2, with TRBD1 as a possible D gene (6 bases). Germline V gene sequence: CDR1 SGHRS, CDR2 YFSETQ. The length of the CDR3 is 13 residues. V was cut by 3 bases and J by 8 bases, with 14 bases left in between. Drawing the rest from reference TRBV5-1 and TRBJ1-2, the complete variable domain is KAGVTQTPRYLIKTRGQQVTLSCSPISGHRSVSWYQQTPGQGLQFLFEYFSETQRNKGNFPGRFSGRQFSNSRSEMNVSTLELGDSALYLCASSSGGGRGYTFGSGTRLTVV.

This chain connects TRBV15 to TRBJ2-7; the D is unclear. This CDR3 comprises 13 residues. The germline V and J ends were trimmed by 3 bases and 3 bases, with 9 bases remaining between them. Looked up from germline, CDR1 is LNHNV and CDR2 is YYDKDF (reference sequence). The CDR3 DNA follows: TGTGCCACCAGCAGCGGGTCCAACTACGAGCAGTACTTC. The encoded protein is CATSSGSNYEQYF.

The rearrangement joins TRBV19 to TRBJ2-7; 8 nucleotides match TRBD1. The V segment lost 3 bases and the J segment 9 bases; nucleotides outside the gene matches: 7. The CDR3 sequence is 13 residues long. Germline CDR1 and CDR2: LNHDA and SQIVND (reference sequence). The CDR3 spells CASSIGRGQRQYF. In DNA form, the CDR3 reads TGTGCCAGTAGTATCGGCAGGGGGCAGAGGCAGTACTTC.

This clone came up a few times. This chain joins TRBV15 and TRBJ1-2; 7 bases match TRBD1. Germline V lookup: CDR1 LNHNV, CDR2 YYDKDF (reference sequence). Losses at the gene ends were 1 base for V and 5 bases for J; bases not matched to a gene: 4. The CDR3 sequence is 14 residues long. The CDR3 DNA reads as TGTGCCACCAGCAGAGGACAGGGCGAGTATGGCTACACCTTC. It encodes CATSRGQGEYGYTF.

This clone has only a few counts. V gene TRBV5-1 combines with J gene TRBJ1-6, with a possible D match to TRBD1 (5 bases). Trimming cost V 4 bases and J 7 bases, with 15 bases left between them. The CDR3 is made up of 15 amino acids. Germline V gives CDR1 SGHRS, CDR2 YFSETQ. CDR3 nucleotides: TGCGCCAGCAGCCCGGCCGGGACTCACAATTCACCCCTCCACTTT. Protein product: CASSPAGTHNSPLHF.

This chain links TRBV27 with TRBJ1-5, with 7 bases aligning to TRBD1. This CDR3 comprises 14 residues. V was pared by 3 bases and J by 7 bases, with 6 bases of the junction left unmatched. Germline V gene data show CDR1 as MNHEY and CDR2 as SMNVEV (reference sequence). CDR3 DNA sequence: TGTGCCAGCAGTTTGGACAGGTTTTACCAGCCCCAGCATTTT. Translating it yields CASSLDRFYQPQHF.

The chain combines TRBV18 with TRBJ2-1; TRBD1 matches at 10 bases. V was pared by 6 bases and J by 15 bases, with 17 bases of the junction left unmatched. The length of the CDR3 is 15 residues. Germline lookup yields CDR1 KGHSH and CDR2 LQKENI. The CDR3 reads CASSPSARTGGFGFF. The CDR3 nucleotides read TGTGCCAGCTCCCCCTCAGCTCGGACAGGGGGATTTGGGTTCTTC.

This chain joins TRBV28 and TRBJ2-7, with D possibly being TRBD2 (7 bases). The CDR3 extends over 14 amino acids. Germline V gene sequence: CDR1 MDHEN, CDR2 SYDVKM. V was clipped by 2 bases and J by 4 bases, with 12 bases between them. CDR3: CASSLRGAAYEQYF. CDR3 DNA: TGTGCCAGCAGTTTACGGGGGGCTGCGTACGAGCAGTACTTC.

The chain employs TRBV21-1 and TRBJ2-3; TRBD1 was called by the table and not checked on the DNA. TRBV21-1 is flagged as a pseudogene. The CDR3 is made up of 14 amino acids. Written as DNA, the CDR3 is TGTGCCAGCCCCCCCAGGCCGAGCACAGATACGCAGTATTTT. This sequence encodes CASPPRPSTDTQYF.

CDR3 residues: CASSYSILRDRAGYTF. CDR3 DNA: TGTGCCAGCAGTTACTCGATTTTGAGGGACAGGGCTGGCTACACCTTC. This chain uses TRBV6-5 with TRBJ1-2; 9 nucleotides align to TRBD1. Germline trimming cut 0 bases from V and 7 bases from J; bases unmatched to any gene: 9. The CDR3 is made up of 16 amino acids. Per the germline V gene, CDR1 is MNHEY and CDR2 is SVGAGI.

The CDR3 is CASIAAYEQYF. CDR3 nucleotide sequence: TGTGCCAGCATCGCGGCCTACGAGCAGTACTTC. This chain connects TRBV28 to TRBJ2-7, with no clear D. The CDR3 covers 11 residues. Germline-derived CDR1 and CDR2 are MDHEN and SYDVKM. V gave up 7 bases and J gave up 2 bases, with 6 bases separating them.

DNA of the CDR3: TGTGCCAGCAGCAAACCCGGGACAGGGGATTACGAGCAGTACTTC. This encodes CASSKPGTGDYEQYF. The rearrangement links TRBV5-5 to TRBJ2-7, with 10 positions matching TRBD1. The germline V gene encodes CDR1 SGHKS and CDR2 YYEKEE (reference sequence). The CDR3 runs 15 residues. J lost 4 bases, V lost 4 bases, and 8 bases had no gene match.

The chain carries TRBV18 and TRBJ2-1; TRBD2 aligns across 8 bases. This CDR3 has 13 amino acids. J gave up 8 bases and V 4 bases, and 4 bases lay outside the gene matches. CDR1 is KGHSH and CDR2 is LQKENI in the germline V gene. This CDR3 is CASSLGLGDEQFF. The CDR3 bases are TGTGCCAGCTCACTGGGACTAGGGGATGAGCAGTTCTTC.

This clone was detected once. DNA of the CDR3: TGCGCCAGCAGCTTGGGGGCACGTACCTCCTACGAGCAGTACTTC. Amino acids: CASSLGARTSYEQYF. V and J are TRBV5-1 and TRBJ2-7; D is uncertain. CDR1 SGHRS and CDR2 YFSETQ come from the germline V gene. The V end was cut by 0 bases, the J end by 0 bases, with 10 bases between. This CDR3 has 15 residues. The variable domain in full, completed from reference TRBV5-1 and TRBJ2-7, reads KAGVTQTPRYLIKTRGQQVTLSCSPISGHRSVSWYQQTPGQGLQFLFEYFSETQRNKGNFPGRFSGRQFSNSRSEMNVSTLELGDSALYLCASSLGARTSYEQYFGPGTRLTVT.

The chain carries TRBV7-9 and TRBJ2-5; D may be TRBD1 (6 bases). The CDR3 length is 14 residues. Germline CDR1 and CDR2: SEHNR and FQNEAQ (reference sequence). The V gene lost 3 bases and the J gene lost 3 bases, with 11 bases spanning the gap. The CDR3 spells CASSFRQEKETQYF. DNA for the CDR3: TGTGCCAGCAGCTTTCGACAGGAAAAAGAGACCCAGTACTTC.

V is TRBV5-1 and J is TRBJ2-2; 11 bases fit TRBD2. The length of the CDR3 is 16 residues. The V segment lost 2 bases and the J segment 5 bases; nucleotides outside the gene matches: 5. Germline assignment: CDR1 SGHRS and CDR2 YFSETQ. In DNA, the CDR3 is TGCGCCAGCAGCTTACTAGCGGGAGATTGGACCGGGGAGCTGTTTTTT. This codes for CASSLLAGDWTGELFF.

DNA for the CDR3: TGTGCCAGCAGCACAAACCAGGGGATCGGTGAAGCTTTCTTT. This gives the protein CASSTNQGIGEAFF. V usage is TRBV11-2 and J usage is TRBJ1-1; D possibly corresponds to TRBD1 (6 bases). The V end lost 5 bases, the J end lost 7 bases, and 17 bases lay between the germline ends. The CDR3 extends over 14 amino acids. Germline-derived CDR1 and CDR2 are SGHAT and FQNNGV.

The V call is TRBV5-4, the J call TRBJ1-5; D is ambiguous. Deletions cut 4 bases from V and 1 base from J, with 18 bases between. The germline CDR1 and CDR2 sequences are SGHNT and YYREEE (reference sequence). The CDR3 has 17 amino acids. CDR3 nucleotides: TGTGCCAGCAGCCAAGATGGGGAGGGCGGGAGCAATCAGCCCCAGCATTTT. Protein: CASSQDGEGGSNQPQHF.

The rearrangement uses TRBV7-7 and TRBJ2-3; 9 nucleotides align to TRBD1. CDR3 length: 16 residues. The ends lost 1 base at V and 1 base at J; junction bases unmatched: 3. CDR1 and CDR2 (germline): SSHAT, FNYEAQ (reference sequence). Here the CDR3 DNA reads TGTGCCAGCAGCTTAGGAGGGACAGGGTGCACAGATACGCAGTATTTT. It translates to CASSLGGTGCTDTQYF.

Concerning this clone: The junction differs from germline at one of its ends, possibly a read error. The V and J genes are TRBV6-5 and TRBJ2-1; possible D gene TRBD2, 6 bases. The CDR3 contains 16 residues. Germline V lookup: CDR1 MNHEY, CDR2 SVGAGI. CDR3 sequence (DNA): TGTGCCAGCAGTTCTAGCGTAGGGAGCTCCTACAATGAGCAGCTCTTC. This gives the protein CASSSSVGSSYNEQLF.

The chain is built from TRBV29-1 and TRBJ2-2; TRBD2 matches at 8 bases. V shed 7 bases and J 0 bases; nucleotides not matched to a gene: 7. The CDR3 loop spans 15 amino acids. The V gene's germline CDR1 is SQVTM and CDR2 ANQGSEA. In DNA form, the CDR3 reads TGCAGCGCTGCGGGGGGATTTACGAACACCGGGGAGCTGTTTTTT. As protein: CSAAGGFTNTGELFF.